These 9 T cell receptor beta chains came from one sample sequenced in a study of T cell clones after liver transplantation. Measured with immunoSEQ multiplex PCR; TCRdb has only the in-frame clones, and not every one. The sample has over 45,000 clones; 65% to 80% are singletons. Material: CD4+ T cells from blood, obtained 54 months after liver transplant. Every receptor here comes from a human patient who received a liver transplant. Some T cells could come from the graft donor.

This clone was observed a few times. This chain uses TRBV9 with TRBJ2-7, with 10 bases fitting TRBD1. This CDR3 is 19 amino acids long. V dropped 3 bases and J dropped 3; count of bases not matched to a gene: 18. CDR1 SGDLS and CDR2 YYNGEE come from the germline V gene. CDR3 DNA: TGTGCCAGCAGCGCCGACAGGGGGCTGATTGTTGGACAAGGCTACGAGCAGTACTTC. As protein: CASSADRGLIVGQGYEQYF.

This clone has just one count. This chain joins TRBV4-1 and TRBJ1-3; D ambiguous. The germline V gene has CDR1 MGHRA and CDR2 YSYEKL. V lost 0 bases to trimming and J lost 3 bases, with 12 bases between them. The CDR3 covers 16 residues. The CDR3 spells CASSQDQGRYGNTIYF. CDR3 sequence (DNA): TGCGCCAGCAGCCAAGATCAAGGCAGATATGGAAACACCATATATTTT.

V and J are TRBV19 and TRBJ2-1; 9 bases are a match to TRBD2. The CDR3 has 16 amino acids. Germline V lookup: CDR1 LNHDA, CDR2 SQIVND (reference sequence). V lost 3 bases and J lost 0; bases outside the gene matches: 3. The CDR3 here is CASSILAGYSYNEQFF. In nucleotides, the CDR3 is TGTGCCAGTAGTATTCTAGCGGGGTACTCCTACAATGAGCAGTTCTTC.

The genes are TRBV19 and TRBJ1-3, with a tentative D call TRBD1 (5 bases). V was cut by 7 bases and J by 2 bases, with 9 bases left in between. The germline V gene has CDR1 LNHDA and CDR2 SQIVND (reference sequence). The CDR3 is 13 residues long. CDR3 amino acids: CASIGGAGNTIYF. The DNA for the CDR3 is TGTGCCAGTATCGGAGGGGCTGGAAACACCATATATTTT.

This clone was picked up a small number of times. The chain recombines TRBV7-2 with TRBJ2-2; D might be TRBD1 (6 bases). Germline V lookup: CDR1 SGHTA, CDR2 FQGNSA. The CDR3 spans 15 residues. Trimming left V 2 bases short and J 6 bases short, with 13 bases between. The CDR3 coding sequence is TGTGCCAGCAGCTTATCCGGGACAAGGCCCGGGGAGCTGTTTTTT. As protein: CASSLSGTRPGELFF. The variable domain in full, with the rest retrieved from reference TRBV7-2 and TRBJ2-2, is GAGVSQSPSNKVTEKGKDVELRCDPISGHTALYWYRQSLGQGLEFLIYFQGNSAPDKSGLPSDRFSAERTGGSVSTLTIQRTQQEDSAVYLCASSLSGTRPGELFFGEGSRLTVL.

As for this clone: Other DNA sequences in this sample translate to the same CDR3. CDR3 bases: TGTGCCAGCAGGCCAGGAGGGAACACCATATATTTT. Translation gives CASRPGGNTIYF. The chain recombines TRBV28 with TRBJ1-3; D is uncertain. CDR1 is MDHEN and CDR2 is SYDVKM in the germline V gene. The CDR3 consists of 12 residues. V lost 6 bases and J lost 7, with 10 bases in between.

This clone has a handful of counts. The chain couples TRBV25-1 to TRBJ1-1, with TRBD1 as a possible D gene (6 bases). This CDR3 region has 13 residues. Trimming took 3 bases from V and 7 from J, leaving 12 bases between them. Germline CDR1 reads MGHDK; CDR2 reads SYGVNS. This CDR3 reads CASSESPRGEAFF. In DNA form, the CDR3 reads TGTGCCAGCAGTGAGTCACCCAGGGGTGAAGCTTTCTTT.

The V gene is TRBV29-1, the J gene TRBJ1-2, with a weak D call TRBD1 (6 bases). V lost 1 base, J lost 4 bases, and 13 bases lay in between. This CDR3 region has 14 residues. Germline-derived CDR1 and CDR2 are SQVTM and ANQGSEA. The CDR3, as DNA: TGCAGCGTTGAAGGGGGGGGCCGCGTCTATGGCTACACCTTC. Translated: CSVEGGGRVYGYTF.

The CDR3 DNA is TGTGCCAGCAGCCGAGGTCGGAGCTCTGGGGCCAACGTCCTGACTTTC. This codes for CASSRGRSSGANVLTF. This rearrangement joins TRBV5-4 to TRBJ2-6, with D unclear. The CDR3 consists of 16 residues. Per germline, CDR1 SGHNT and CDR2 YYREEE (reference sequence). Trimming left V 4 bases short and J 0 bases short, with 11 bases between.